This passage covers 4 T cell receptor beta chains from one sample sequenced in a study of T cell responses to AZD1222 COVID-19 vaccine. The table came from immunoSEQ multiplex PCR; TCRdb's copy has only in-frame clones and leaves some out. Altogether about 170,000 clones are present, approximately 92% being singletons, with the ten largest covering 1.6%. Material: peripheral blood, obtained on day 0 of AZD1222 vaccination. These receptors were taken from an adult in good health.

This clone turned up a few times. This chain joins TRBV7-2 and TRBJ1-3; D is unresolved. Trimming removed 1 base from V and 7 bases from J, with 8 bases in between. The CDR3 runs 13 residues. Per germline, CDR1 SGHTA and CDR2 FQGNSA. CDR3 DNA: TGTGCCAGCAGCTTAGGAGGCGGGAACACCATATATTTT. The encoded protein is CASSLGGGNTIYF.

V and J are TRBV24-1 and TRBJ2-4, with D maybe TRBD2 (5 bases). This CDR3 region has 15 residues. Trimming shortened V by 9 bases and J by 1 base, and 15 bases separated the two germline ends. Per the germline V gene, CDR1 is KGHDR and CDR2 is SFDVKD. The DNA for the CDR3 is TGTGCCACCGATCCTAGTGGACTTGCCAAAAACATTCAGTACTTC. Amino acid sequence: CATDPSGLAKNIQYF.

The CDR3 DNA is TGTGCCAGCAGCCCACAGGGCCAGGTCACTGAAGCTTTCTTT. Amino acids: CASSPQGQVTEAFF. V gene TRBV7-2 combines with J gene TRBJ1-1; weak D call: TRBD1 (6 bases). Germline V lookup: CDR1 SGHTA, CDR2 FQGNSA. Trimming pared 5 bases from V and 4 bases from J, leaving 14 bases between. This CDR3 region has 14 residues.

This clone was seen a handful of times. V usage is TRBV10-3 and J usage is TRBJ2-5, with D maybe TRBD2 (5 bases). The CDR3 extends over 12 amino acids. Germline V gene data show CDR1 as ENHRY and CDR2 as SYGVKD. The V and J ends lost 10 bases and 5 bases respectively, with 14 bases between them. The CDR3 loop reads CATKDSSETQYF. The DNA for the CDR3 is TGTGCCACGAAGGACTCATCGGAGACCCAGTACTTC.